Listed below are T cell receptor beta chains from one sample, sequenced in a study of regulatory dendritic cells for organ transplantation. The protocol was immunoSEQ multiplex PCR, while the TCRdb copy is restricted to in-frame clones and leaves out a portion. This sample has fewer than 40,000 clones, with approximately 90% found just once. The sequencing sample was made of naive CD8+ T cells from blood. The receptors derive from a human donor in good health. CDR3s include the opening cysteine and the closing phenylalanine or tryptophan. The D gene is left open where the match is weak.

TRBJ2-7 | TRBV4-3 | TRBD2 | TGCGCCAGCAGCCCTTATAGCGGGGGGTCCTACGAGCAGTACTTC | CASSPYSGGSYEQYF
TRBJ1-2 | TRBV15 | TRBD1 | TGTGCCACCAGCATCGGAGAAGCCAGGGGGGCATATGGCTACACCTTC | CATSIGEARGAYGYTF
TRBJ1-2 | TRBV4-3 | NA | TGCGCCAGCAGCCAAGATTTCGTGGGGATCAATGGCTACACCTTC | CASSQDFVGINGYTF
TRBJ2-6 | TRBV7-6 | NA | TGTGCCAGCAGCTTTGGAGGGGACTCTGGGGCCAACGTCCTGACTTTC | CASSFGGDSGANVLTF
TRBJ1-1 | TRBV7-9 | NA | TGTGCCAGCAGCTCCGTGTTGAGCGGAGACACTGAAGCTTTCTTT | CASSSVLSGDTEAFF
TRBJ2-3 | TRBV2 | NA | TGTGCCAGCATTGGGGGCACAGATACGCAGTATTTT | CASIGGTDTQYF
TRBJ2-5 | TRBV5-6 | NA | TGTGCCAGCAGCTTGGGGGGTGGCGGCCAAGAGACCCAGTACTTC | CASSLGGGGQETQYF
TRBJ2-5 | TRBV10-3 | NA | TGTGCCACCAGGGGCGATAATTGGGAGACCCAGTACTTC | CATRGDNWETQYF
TRBJ2-7 | TRBV6-9 | NA | TGTGCCAGCAGTTACGATGGAGGGGAGCAGTACTTC | CASSYDGGEQYF
TRBJ1-5 | TRBV4-2 | TRBD1 | TGTGCCAGCAGCCAAGTACGGACAGGATATCAGCCCCAGCATTTT | CASSQVRTGYQPQHF
TRBJ2-1 | TRBV6-6 | TRBD2 | TGTGCCAGCAGTTCCCTAGCGGGGGGTTACAATGAGCAGTTCTTC | CASSSLAGGYNEQFF
TRBJ2-6 | TRBV21-1 | NA | TGTGCCAGCAGCATGGCGGACTGTACCTCTGGGGCCAACGTCCTGACTTTC | CASSMADCTSGANVLTF
TRBJ1-1 | TRBV1 | NA | TGCACCAGCAGCCAAGCTCGTGGACAGGGGACCACTGAAGCTTTCTTT | CTSSQARGQGTTEAFF
TRBJ2-1 | TRBV19 | TRBD1 | TGTGCCAGTGGGAACAGGGGTTCCTACAATGAGCAGTTCTTC | CASGNRGSYNEQFF
TRBJ1-1 | TRBV11-2 | TRBD1 | TGTGCCAGCAGCTTAGCCCCTCCCGGGACAGGGCCAAACCGAGCTTTCTTT | CASSLAPPGTGPNRAFF
TRBJ2-3 | TRBV6-5 | TRBD1 | TGTGCCAGCAGTTCTAAGGGGGCCTGGGGCACAGATACGCAGTATTTT | CASSSKGAWGTDTQYF
TRBJ2-1 | TRBV7-3 | TRBD2 | TGTGCCAGCAGCGCCCCGGGACTAGCGGGAGAAGGGGCTTCCTACAATGAGCAGTTCTTC | CASSAPGLAGEGASYNEQFF
TRBJ1-1 | TRBV20-1 | NA | TGCAGTGCCCTCTTTTCCGAAGCTTTCTTT | CSALFSEAFF
TRBJ2-7 | TRBV27 | NA | TGTGCCAGCAGTCCCGGGGACCCCGAATACCTGTACGAGCAGTACTTC | CASSPGDPEYLYEQYF
TRBJ2-1 | TRBV4-3 | TRBD2 | TGCGCCAGCAGCCTGCGGGGGGGCCGGTACAATGAGCAGTTCTTC | CASSLRGGRYNEQFF
TRBJ1-1 | TRBV30 | TRBD1 | TGTGCCTGGAGCTGGACAGGAAACACTGAAGCTTTCTTT | CAWSWTGNTEAFF
TRBJ2-3 | TRBV7-9 | NA | TGTGCCAGCGCGAATGGGGAGGATACGCAGTATTTT | CASANGEDTQYF
TRBJ2-7 | TRBV28 | TRBD2 | TGTGCCAGCAGGAGACCGGGACTAGCTTCGTACGAGCAGTACTTC | CASRRPGLASYEQYF
TRBJ2-1 | TRBV7-9 | TRBD2 | TGTGCCAGCAGCCCCGGGACTAGCGGGAGCAGAAATGAGCAGTTCTTC | CASSPGTSGSRNEQFF